These T cell receptor beta chains were read from a single sample in a study of blood T cell repertoires in COVID-19. Some clones are missing from TCRdb's copy, which holds only in-frame ones; the method was immunoSEQ multiplex PCR. The data contain some 270,000 clones, 80% to 90% of them singletons. Sequenced material: PBMCs or T cells enriched from blood (not recorded which). These TCRs come from a woman aged 25-40 years who had recovered from COVID-19. Each CDR3 is given with its conserved first and last residue. The order of the fields is D gene, V gene, J gene, clone size, CDR3 protein, CDR3 DNA. The D gene is left open where the match is weak. Size is stated for part of the rows, as once, few or many counts, or as a class when the clone is expanded.

TRBD1	TRBV5-1	TRBJ2-5	-	CASSLSPYLLGQGQETQYF	TGCGCCAGCAGCTTAAGTCCTTATTTACTGGGACAGGGGCAAGAGACCCAGTACTTC
-	TRBV6-5	TRBJ2-7	once	CASSYGGGALGYEQYF	TGTGCCAGCAGTTACGGAGGGGGGGCTTTGGGCTACGAGCAGTACTTC
TRBD1	TRBV28	TRBJ1-1	many	CASSPTGGLSTEAFF	TGTGCCAGCAGTCCGACAGGGGGCTTGAGCACTGAAGCTTTCTTT
-	TRBV9	TRBJ1-1	-	CASSVGVKNTEAFF	TGTGCCAGCAGCGTAGGAGTTAAGAACACTGAAGCTTTCTTT
-	TRBV11-2	TRBJ1-6	-	CASSPLGGFGSPLHF	TGTGCCAGCAGCCCCCTTGGGGGGTTTGGGTCACCCCTCCACTTT
TRBD1	TRBV27	TRBJ2-5	-	CASSSGDRGQETQYF	TGTGCCAGCAGCTCAGGAGACAGGGGGCAAGAGACCCAGTACTTC
-	TRBV7-3	TRBJ2-7	-	CASSPSGQGNYEQYF	TGTGCCAGCAGCCCGTCGGGACAAGGAAACTACGAGCAGTACTTC
TRBD1	TRBV6-5	TRBJ1-1	once	CASSTGSGGNTEAFF	TGTGCCAGCAGTACAGGCTCAGGGGGGAACACTGAAGCTTTCTTT
TRBD1	TRBV19	TRBJ1-1	-	CASHPRGLLEAFF	TGTGCCAGTCATCCTAGGGGGCTACTTGAAGCTTTCTTT
-	TRBV3-1/TRBV3-2	TRBJ1-1	-	CASSHGQGNTEAFF	TGTGCCAGCAGCCATGGCCAGGGAAACACTGAAGCTTTCTTT
-	TRBV2	TRBJ2-5	-	CASSSGMQETQYF	TGTGCCAGCAGTTCAGGGATGCAAGAGACCCAGTACTTC
TRBD2	TRBV10-3	TRBJ2-1	-	CAISDLAGGVPYNEQFF	TGTGCCATCAGTGACTTAGCGGGAGGGGTTCCCTACAATGAGCAGTTCTTC
-	TRBV27	TRBJ1-6	few	CASSLTENDSPLHF	TGTGCCAGCAGTTTGACGGAGAATGATTCACCCCTCCACTTT
-	TRBV18	TRBJ1-1	-	CASSPLVGGDTANTEAFF	TGTGCCAGCTCACCACTTGTAGGGGGAGATACGGCGAACACTGAAGCTTTCTTT
-	TRBV27	TRBJ1-6	-	CASKWEIPTNSPLHF	TGTGCCAGCAAATGGGAGATACCCACTAATTCACCCCTCCACTTT
-	TRBV5-4	TRBJ1-2	few	CASSLRQGHYGYTF	TGTGCCAGCAGCTTGCGTCAGGGGCACTATGGCTACACCTTC
-	TRBV28	TRBJ2-1	-	CASSLGRNEQFF	TGTGCCAGCAGTTTAGGGAGGAATGAGCAGTTCTTC
-	TRBV4-1	TRBJ1-1	-	CASSLGKNTEAFF	TGCGCCAGCAGCTTGGGCAAGAACACTGAAGCTTTCTTT
-	TRBV7-9	TRBJ1-1	-	CASSAGTEAFF	TGTGCCAGCAGCGCCGGGACTGAAGCTTTCTTT
-	TRBV2	TRBJ2-3	-	CATRPGADTQYF	TGTGCCACCCGGCCGGGGGCAGATACGCAGTATTTT
TRBD2	TRBV30	TRBJ2-7	-	CAWSDERGGYEQYF	TGTGCCTGGAGTGACGAGCGGGGGGGCTACGAGCAGTACTTC
TRBD2	TRBV7-2	TRBJ2-7	-	CASSLSPAGSYEQYF	TGTGCCAGCAGCTTATCCCCAGCGGGATCCTACGAGCAGTACTTC
-	TRBV4-1	TRBJ2-1	-	CASSPRGQGGEQFF	TGCGCCAGCAGCCCCCGGGGACAAGGCGGTGAGCAGTTCTTC
TRBD2	TRBV7-2	TRBJ2-7	-	CASSLVAGGVYGQYF	TGTGCCAGCAGCTTAGTGGCGGGGGGTGTATACGGGCAGTACTTC
-	TRBV5-6	TRBJ2-3	-	CASRRRRGRNTQYF	TGTGCCAGCAGGAGAAGGAGGGGCCGGAATACGCAGTATTTT
-	TRBV9	TRBJ2-7	few	CASSVIREALSYEQYF	TGTGCCAGCAGCGTTATTAGGGAGGCCCTCTCCTACGAGCAGTACTTC
TRBD1	TRBV2	TRBJ2-1	-	CASSIRTGHNEQFF	TGTGCCAGCAGTATTCGGACAGGCCACAATGAGCAGTTCTTC
-	TRBV27	TRBJ2-5	-	CASSSTVGGETQYF	TGTGCCAGCAGTTCGACAGTTGGTGGGGAGACCCAGTACTTC
-	TRBV28	TRBJ1-1	-	CASTSGASVEAFF	TGTGCCAGCACCTCAGGGGCCTCTGTTGAAGCTTTCTTT
TRBD1	TRBV28	TRBJ1-2	-	CASSLRPKRGQGYTF	TGTGCCAGCAGTTTAAGGCCCAAAAGGGGGCAAGGCTACACCTTC
-	TRBV11-2	TRBJ1-2	once	CASSPGGVGSGYTF	TGTGCCAGCAGCCCCGGGGGAGTGGGGAGCGGCTACACCTTC
TRBD1	TRBV2	TRBJ1-2	-	CASRAQTGEHGYTF	TGTGCCAGCAGGGCCCAGACAGGGGAACATGGCTACACCTTC
TRBD2	TRBV11-3	TRBJ2-3	-	CASSKAGSTDTQYF	TGTGCCAGCAGCAAAGCGGGGAGCACAGATACGCAGTATTTT
TRBD2	TRBV30	TRBJ2-7	-	CAWRAGTSGRSLGF	TGTGCCTGGAGAGCCGGGACTAGCGGGAGGAGTTTAGGCTTC
TRBD2	TRBV3-1/TRBV3-2	TRBJ2-1	-	CASSTTPGGFNEQFF	TGTGCCAGCAGCACGACGCCGGGGGGGTTCAATGAGCAGTTCTTC
-	TRBV20-1	TRBJ1-2	-	CSASRGGDGYTF	TGCAGTGCTAGTAGGGGCGGTGATGGCTACACCTTC
TRBD1	TRBV28	TRBJ2-4	-	CASSPQDRVTKNIQYF	TGTGCCAGCAGTCCCCAGGACAGGGTAACCAAAAACATTCAGTACTTC
TRBD1	TRBV5-4	TRBJ2-5	-	CASSLDNRGFYF	TGTGCCAGCAGCTTAGATAACAGGGGGTTTTACTTC
TRBD2	TRBV27	TRBJ2-7	-	CASSLWEGSYEQYF	TGTGCCAGCAGTTTATGGGAGGGTTCCTACGAGCAGTACTTC
-	TRBV7-2	TRBJ2-3	-	CASSLNLRSGVKDTQYF	TGTGCCAGCAGCTTAAATCTTCGGTCGGGGGTCAAGGATACGCAGTATTTT
-	TRBV30	TRBJ1-4	-	CAGEQANEKLFF	TGTGCCGGTGAGCAGGCTAATGAAAAACTGTTTTTT
TRBD1	TRBV4-1	TRBJ1-5	-	CASSQDFVLTGHQPQHF	TGCGCCAGCAGCCAAGATTTTGTACTGACAGGGCATCAGCCCCAGCATTTT
TRBD1	TRBV6-5	TRBJ2-1	-	CASTPQGAGYNEQFF	TGTGCCAGCACCCCCCAGGGGGCAGGCTACAATGAGCAGTTCTTC
-	TRBV5-1	TRBJ1-6	-	CASRSHLTDNSPLHF	TGCGCCAGCAGAAGTCATCTCACGGATAATTCACCCCTCCACTTT
-	TRBV24-1	TRBJ2-6	-	CATSDGDRFSGANVLTF	TGTGCCACCAGTGACGGTGACAGATTCTCTGGGGCCAACGTCCTGACTTTC
TRBD2	TRBV13	TRBJ2-1	-	CASSFGGRGNEQFF	TGTGCCAGCAGCTTCGGCGGGAGAGGGAATGAGCAGTTCTTC
-	TRBV3-1/TRBV3-2	TRBJ2-7	-	CASGLSGPTYEQYF	TGTGCCAGCGGCCTGAGCGGGCCTACCTACGAGCAGTACTTC
-	TRBV3-1/TRBV3-2	TRBJ1-2	-	CASSQEGGSHFYGYTF	TGTGCCAGCAGCCAAGAGGGGGGTTCGCACTTCTATGGCTACACCTTC
TRBD1	TRBV28	TRBJ1-3	-	CASSPGGVPGNTIYF	TGTGCCAGCAGCCCAGGGGGAGTCCCTGGAAACACCATATATTTT
-	TRBV19	TRBJ1-4	-	CASSMGLRRKWNEKLFF	TGTGCCAGTTCTATGGGACTGCGCAGGAAATGGAATGAAAAACTGTTTTTT